This entry concerns a single TCR beta chain. Its antigen is as yet unknown. The protocol was immunoSEQ multiplex PCR, while the TCRdb copy is restricted to in-frame clones and leaves out a portion. The data show some 70,000 clones, approximately 85% seen once. This entry belongs to a study of OX40 agonist ivuxolimab in advanced cancers. Study overall: Each patient was given ivuxolimab into a vein every 2 weeks, at 0.01 to 10 mg/kg. Study results and limitations: Part of the nonresponder group also had normalized T-cell clonal expansion that was low. In the expanded peripheral T cells, antigen specificity was never determined. Dosing at 0.1 to 3.0 mg/kg was accompanied by clonal expansion of CD4+ and CD8+ blood T cells by week 6.

V was clipped by 2 bases and J by 0 bases, with 7 bases between them. The CDR3 runs to 15 residues. The germline V gene encodes CDR1 SGHTA and CDR2 FQGTGA. The origin of this receptor is an adult with an advanced solid tumor such as melanoma, head and neck, liver or kidney cancer. V and J are TRBV7-3 and TRBJ2-2, with D uncertain. The sequenced sample was CD4+ or CD8+ T cells sorted from blood, obtained in a trial of the OX40 agonist ivuxolimab. The CDR3 loop is CASSLGSANTGELFF. Here the CDR3 DNA reads TGTGCCAGCAGCTTAGGCAGCGCGAACACCGGGGAGCTGTTTTTT. The full variable domain, rest sourced from reference TRBV7-3 and TRBJ2-2, is GAGVSQTPSNKVTEKGKYVELRCDPISGHTALYWYRQSLGQGPEFLIYFQGTGAADDSGLPNDRFFAVRPEGSVSTLKIQRTERGDSAVYLCASSLGSANTGELFFGEGSRLTVL.